The clone carrying this T cell receptor beta chain occurred many times. Its target is not known. Unique molecular identifiers featured in each of the TCR beta cDNA libraries. The T cell input of roughly 0.9 to 10 million gave approximately 500,000 cDNA molecules. TCRdb processed the PCR reads anew with MiXCR; each CDR3 protein has one entry. The sample carries about 190,000 distinct CDR3 sequences, roughly 30% recorded once. This sample was taken from a study of post-analysis software for immune sequencing data. Study outcomes and limitations: Pronounced co-clustering by F measure was evident among identically batched samples. People with multiple sclerosis had a significantly lower normalized Chao1 diversity than controls did. Relative to controls, patients had about 5 TRBV segments at higher frequency, with TRBV5-6, TRBV5-1 and TRBV20-1 among these.

Between the trimmed V and J ends, which lost 1 base and 2 bases, there was a span of 11 bases. This CDR3 is built from 15 residues. Germline CDR1 and CDR2: SGHAT and FQNNGV. The source material was blood. This TCR was sampled from a girl aged 2 to 17 with multiple sclerosis. This chain uses TRBV11-2 with TRBJ2-5, with D possibly called TRBD1 or TRBD2 (6 bases each). CDR3: CASSLVGGPQETQYF. Here the CDR3 DNA reads TGTGCCAGCAGCTTAGTAGGGGGGCCTCAAGAGACCCAGTACTTC.